The source of this T cell receptor beta chain is a study of cytomegalovirus exposure and HLA in healthy donors. Primers: 60 Vbeta forward and 13 Jbeta reverse. Sequencing used immunoSEQ multiplex PCR; TCRdb keeps in-frame clones, though not all of them. This table holds roughly 120,000 clones, around a tenth found once. Germline CDR1 SGHVS, CDR2 FNYEAQ. V lost 2 bases, J lost 0 bases, and 14 bases lay in between. The CDR3 totals 16 residues. As concerns this clone: Its specificity is unknown.

Study-level results: Later analysis placed DRB1 highest and HLA-C lowest in TCR association rates, which differed by HLA locus.

The genes are TRBV7-6 and TRBJ2-7; D gene uncertain. The TCR comes from a man aged 25-45 years in good health and CMV-seronegative. Sequencing used PBMCs. CDR3 amino acids: CASSLRWQAVSYEQYF. CDR3 nucleotide sequence: TGTGCCAGCAGCTTAAGATGGCAGGCTGTCTCCTACGAGCAGTACTTC.